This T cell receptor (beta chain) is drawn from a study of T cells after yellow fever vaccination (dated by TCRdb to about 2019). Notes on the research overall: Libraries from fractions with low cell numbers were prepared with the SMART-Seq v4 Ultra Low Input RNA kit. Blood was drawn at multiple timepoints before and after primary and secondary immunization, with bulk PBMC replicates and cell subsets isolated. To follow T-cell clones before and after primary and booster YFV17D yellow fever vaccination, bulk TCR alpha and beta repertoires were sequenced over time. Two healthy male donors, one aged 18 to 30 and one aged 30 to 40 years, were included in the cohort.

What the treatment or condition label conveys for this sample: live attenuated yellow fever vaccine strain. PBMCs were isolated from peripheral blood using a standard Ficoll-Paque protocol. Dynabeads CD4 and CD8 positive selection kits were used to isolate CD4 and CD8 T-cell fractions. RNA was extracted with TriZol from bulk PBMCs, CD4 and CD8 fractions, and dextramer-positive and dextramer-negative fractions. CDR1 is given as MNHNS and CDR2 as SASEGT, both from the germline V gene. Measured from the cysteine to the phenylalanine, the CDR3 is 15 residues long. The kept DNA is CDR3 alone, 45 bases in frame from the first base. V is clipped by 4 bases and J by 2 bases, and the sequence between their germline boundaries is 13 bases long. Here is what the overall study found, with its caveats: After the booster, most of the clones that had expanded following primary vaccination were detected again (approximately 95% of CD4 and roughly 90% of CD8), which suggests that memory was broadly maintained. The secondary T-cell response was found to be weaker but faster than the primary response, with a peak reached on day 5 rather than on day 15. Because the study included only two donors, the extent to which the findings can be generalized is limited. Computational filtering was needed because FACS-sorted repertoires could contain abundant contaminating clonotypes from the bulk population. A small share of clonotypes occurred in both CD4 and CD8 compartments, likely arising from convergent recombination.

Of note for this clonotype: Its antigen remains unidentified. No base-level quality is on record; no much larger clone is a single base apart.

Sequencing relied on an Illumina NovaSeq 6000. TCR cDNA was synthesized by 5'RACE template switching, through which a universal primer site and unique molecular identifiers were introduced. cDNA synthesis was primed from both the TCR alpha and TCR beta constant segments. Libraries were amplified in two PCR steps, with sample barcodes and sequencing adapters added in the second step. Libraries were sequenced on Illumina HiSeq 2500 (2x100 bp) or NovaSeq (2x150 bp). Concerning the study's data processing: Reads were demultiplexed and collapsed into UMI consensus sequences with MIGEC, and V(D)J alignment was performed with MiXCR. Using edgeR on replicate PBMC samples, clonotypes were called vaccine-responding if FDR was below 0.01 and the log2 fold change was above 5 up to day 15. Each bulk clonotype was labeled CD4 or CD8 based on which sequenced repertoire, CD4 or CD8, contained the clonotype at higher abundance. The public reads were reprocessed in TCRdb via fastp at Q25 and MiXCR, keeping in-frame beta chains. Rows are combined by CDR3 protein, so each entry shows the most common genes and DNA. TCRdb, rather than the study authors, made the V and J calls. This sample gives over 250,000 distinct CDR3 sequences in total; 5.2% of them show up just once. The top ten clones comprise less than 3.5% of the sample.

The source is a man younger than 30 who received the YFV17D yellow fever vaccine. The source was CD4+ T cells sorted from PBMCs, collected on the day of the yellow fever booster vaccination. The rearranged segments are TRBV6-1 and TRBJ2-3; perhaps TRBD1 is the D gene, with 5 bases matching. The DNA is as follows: TGTGCCAGCAGTGTGGGGCCGGCAACCACAGATACGCAGTATTTT. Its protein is CASSVGPATTDTQYF.